This TCR beta chain was obtained from a study of cytomegalovirus exposure and HLA in healthy donors. The CDR3 length is 15 residues. Germline trimming cut 6 bases from V and 6 bases from J; bases unmatched to any gene: 6. CDR1 is WSHSY, CDR2 SAAADI, per germline. Whole-study findings and limits: An analysis done earlier found most TCR beta V segments productive about 87% or about 30% of the time. There were under 200 TCR beta chains listed as cytomegalovirus-associated.

PCR was performed using 60 Vbeta and 13 Jbeta primers. Repertoires were generated with immunoSEQ multiplex PCR, while TCRdb's copy carries only in-frame clones and drops some. This table holds approximately 180,000 clones, roughly 74% found once. Points on this clone: Its antigen is not identified.

V gene TRBV10-2 combines with J gene TRBJ1-6; 9 bases are a match to TRBD1. This sequence was found in a woman between 25 and 40 years old in good health and CMV-seronegative. The sample comprised PBMCs. The CDR3 loop is CASRDGTGRNSPLHF. The DNA of the CDR3 is TGCGCCAGCAGGGATGGGACAGGGCGTAATTCACCCCTCCACTTT.